Below are 26 T cell receptor beta chains sequenced from a single sample in a study of blood T cell repertoires in COVID-19. TCRdb's copy holds only in-frame clones and misses some; the assay was immunoSEQ multiplex PCR. The sample consists of 200,000 or so clones, around 84% of them appearing once. The specimen was peripheral blood. All receptors derive from a middle-aged man with acute or convalescent COVID-19.

This CDR3 is CAWSVNRNNSPLHF. CDR3 DNA: TGTGCCTGGAGTGTAAACAGGAATAATTCACCCCTCCACTTT. The chain combines TRBV30 with TRBJ1-6; a possible D gene is TRBD1 (5 bases). Germline V lookup: CDR1 GTSNPN, CDR2 SVGIG (reference sequence). This CDR3 contains 14 residues. Trimming removed 0 bases from V and 5 bases from J, with 8 bases in between.

The genes are TRBV7-2 and TRBJ1-2; perhaps TRBD1 as D (5 bases). The CDR3 consists of 14 residues. V was clipped by 5 bases and J by 4 bases, with 14 bases between them. CDR1 and CDR2 (germline): SGHTA, FQGNSA. The CDR3 loop is CASSPGHVGYGYTF. The CDR3 DNA is TGTGCCAGCAGCCCCGGACATGTTGGCTATGGCTACACCTTC. Full variable domain (outside the CDR3, taken from reference TRBV7-2 and TRBJ1-2): GAGVSQSPSNKVTEKGKDVELRCDPISGHTALYWYRQSLGQGLEFLIYFQGNSAPDKSGLPSDRFSAERTGGSVSTLTIQRTQQEDSAVYLCASSPGHVGYGYTFGSGTRLTVV.

This clone has just one count. The chain carries TRBV29-1 and TRBJ1-1; 9 bases fit TRBD1. The CDR3 length is 13 residues. V lost 5 bases to trimming and J lost 0 bases; unmatched junction nucleotides: 1. Germline V gene lookup returns CDR1 SQVTM and CDR2 ANQGSEA. Here the CDR3 reads CSVYRGLNTEAFF. Here the CDR3 DNA reads TGCAGCGTTTACAGGGGGCTGAACACTGAAGCTTTCTTT.

The chain joins TRBV27 to TRBJ1-5; the D is unclear. Trimming removed 1 base at V and 3 bases at J, with 7 bases between. The germline CDR1 and CDR2 sequences are MNHEY and SMNVEV (reference sequence). The CDR3 contains 14 residues. The CDR3 spells CASSLYGNNQPQHF. As DNA, the CDR3 is TGTGCCAGCAGTTTATACGGTAACAATCAGCCCCAGCATTTT.

The V call is TRBV9, the J call TRBJ2-3, with unresolved D. The CDR3 runs 12 residues. Germline loops: CDR1 SGDLS, CDR2 YYNGEE. V was pared by 0 bases and J by 4 bases, with 3 bases between. The CDR3 DNA reads as TGTGCCAGCAGCGTAGCCGCAGATACGCAGTATTTT. It translates to CASSVAADTQYF.

The chain combines TRBV27 with TRBJ1-2; a possible D gene is TRBD1 (5 bases). The CDR3 spans 14 residues. Germline CDR1 is MNHEY and CDR2 is SMNVEV (reference sequence). V was shortened by 3 bases and J by 4 bases, with 12 bases between the two germline ends. CDR3 amino acids: CASSLTQASYGYTF. The CDR3 bases are TGTGCCAGCAGTTTGACACAGGCATCCTATGGCTACACCTTC.

V is TRBV6-1 and J is TRBJ1-1; no reliable D call. The CDR3 consists of 14 residues. V gave up 3 bases and J gave up 5 bases, with 13 bases separating them. CDR1 is MNHNS and CDR2 is SASEGT in the germline V gene. The CDR3 DNA follows: TGTGCCAGCAGTGATGGCGGGTTGGGGACTGAAGCTTTCTTT. Amino acids: CASSDGGLGTEAFF.

This clone appeared a single time. The chain employs TRBV29-1 and TRBJ2-2; the match to TRBD2 covers 7 bases. This CDR3 has 14 residues. V trimming: 7 bases; J trimming: 6 bases; junction bases outside the gene matches: 11. The V gene's germline CDR1 is SQVTM and CDR2 ANQGSEA. The CDR3 reads CSAKSTAGAGELFF. CDR3 sequence (DNA): TGCAGCGCCAAATCGACCGCGGGGGCCGGGGAGCTGTTTTTT.

The rearrangement joins TRBV10-1 to TRBJ1-6; weak D call: TRBD1 (5 bases). The CDR3 has 13 residues. Trimming took 6 bases from V and 7 from J, leaving 10 bases between them. Germline CDR1 WNHNN, CDR2 SYGVQD (reference sequence). The CDR3 DNA reads as TGCGCCAGCAGGGGGACTGGAAATTCACCCCTCCACTTT. As protein: CASRGTGNSPLHF.

V usage is TRBV6-5 and J usage is TRBJ1-5, with D hard to call. V was clipped by 0 bases and J by 1 base, with 7 bases between them. This CDR3 comprises 15 residues. Germline V gene data show CDR1 as MNHEY and CDR2 as SVGAGI. CDR3 nucleotide sequence: TGTGCCAGCAGTTACTCGTGGCAGAGCAATCAGCCCCAGCATTTT. Amino acids: CASSYSWQSNQPQHF.

This clone showed up just once. The chain uses TRBV27 and TRBJ1-5; TRBD1 matches at 7 bases. V shed 3 bases and J 2 bases; nucleotides not matched to a gene: 4. The germline CDR1 and CDR2 sequences are MNHEY and SMNVEV (reference sequence). The CDR3 loop spans 15 amino acids. CDR3 nucleotide sequence: TGTGCCAGCAGTTTCTCAGGGGGTGGCAATCAGCCCCAGCATTTT. Translating it yields CASSFSGGGNQPQHF.

J is TRBJ2-5 and V is TRBV30; unclear D gene. Trimming left V 2 bases short and J 5 bases short, with 12 bases between. The germline CDR1 and CDR2 sequences are GTSNPN and SVGIG (reference sequence). There are 13 residues in the CDR3. The CDR3 here is CAWSRLVGETQYF. The CDR3 DNA is TGTGCCTGGAGTCGGCTTGTCGGGGAGACCCAGTACTTC.

The chain joins TRBV19 to TRBJ2-1; D might be TRBD2 (6 bases). This CDR3 contains 14 residues. Germline lookup yields CDR1 LNHDA and CDR2 SQIVND (reference sequence). V shed 5 bases and J shed 8 bases, with 16 bases lying between them. CDR3 region: CASSLAGFWDEQFF. The CDR3 DNA sequence: TGTGCCAGTAGTCTGGCGGGATTCTGGGATGAGCAGTTCTTC.

For this clone: A much larger clone sits a single nucleotide away, making a read error possible. This chain links TRBV28 with TRBJ1-1; 8 nucleotides match TRBD1. Germline trimming cut 6 bases from V and 1 base from J; bases unmatched to any gene: 1. CDR3 length: 13 residues. The V gene's germline CDR1 is MDHEN and CDR2 SYDVKM. CDR3 residues: CASRGTGNTEAFF. The DNA of the CDR3 is TGTGCCAGCAGGGGGACAGGGAACACTGAAGCTTTCTTT. The complete variable domain, with remaining parts taken from reference TRBV28 and TRBJ1-1, reads DVKVTQSSRYLVKRTGEKVFLECVQDMDHENMFWYRQDPGLGLRLIYFSYDVKMKEKGDIPEGYSVSREKKERFSLILESASTNQTSMYLCASRGTGNTEAFFGQGTRLTVV.

This sequence joins TRBV5-1 and TRBJ1-2; TRBD1 matches 8 bases. Germline V lookup: CDR1 SGHRS, CDR2 YFSETQ. V dropped 4 bases and J dropped 5; count of bases not matched to a gene: 7. The CDR3 contains 14 residues. This chain's CDR3 is CASSRLTGGYGYTF. The CDR3 nucleotides read TGCGCCAGCAGCAGACTAACAGGGGGATATGGCTACACCTTC.

The chain employs TRBV7-9 and TRBJ1-1, with D perhaps matching TRBD1 (5 bases). The germline V gene has CDR1 SEHNR and CDR2 FQNEAQ (reference sequence). The ends were cut back, 5 bases at V and 3 bases at J, with 19 bases in the middle. CDR3 length: 16 amino acids. The CDR3 sequence is CASSNEVGGGDTEAFF. Written as DNA, the CDR3 is TGTGCCAGCAGCAACGAAGTGGGCGGGGGGGACACTGAAGCTTTCTTT.

The rearrangement joins TRBV27 to TRBJ2-1; 11 bases are shared with TRBD2. This CDR3 spans 14 amino acids. V lost 7 bases and J lost 8; bases outside the gene matches: 7. Germline lookup yields CDR1 MNHEY and CDR2 SMNVEV (reference sequence). CDR3 sequence reads: CASKLAGASHEQFF. CDR3 nucleotide sequence: TGTGCCAGCAAACTAGCGGGGGCCTCGCATGAGCAGTTCTTC.

The V call is TRBV29-1, the J call TRBJ1-3, with D perhaps TRBD1 (6 bases). The CDR3 contains 15 residues. Trimming cost V 2 bases and J 3 bases, with 14 bases left between them. In germline, CDR1 is SQVTM, CDR2 ANQGSEA. The CDR3 bases are TGCAGCGTTGAATATCGGTCAGGGGTTGGAAACACCATATATTTT. Translation: CSVEYRSGVGNTIYF.

The V call is TRBV27, the J call TRBJ1-2; 7 bases map to TRBD1. Germline V gene data show CDR1 as MNHEY and CDR2 as SMNVEV (reference sequence). Trimming at V came to 8 bases and at J to 3 bases, leaving 6 bases not matched to a gene. The CDR3 covers 13 residues. The CDR3 region is CASGGGGYYGYTF. The CDR3 DNA sequence: TGTGCCAGCGGTGGAGGGGGCTACTATGGCTACACCTTC.

This clone was recorded once. This rearrangement joins TRBV20-1 to TRBJ1-2; D not certain. Germline assignment: CDR1 DFQATT and CDR2 SNEGSKA (reference sequence). The CDR3 has 10 amino acids. The V end was cut by 5 bases, the J end by 8 bases, with 9 bases between. In DNA, the CDR3 is TGCAGTGCTCTAATGGAGGGCTACACCTTC. This sequence encodes CSALMEGYTF.

This sequence joins TRBV19 and TRBJ1-1; 7 bases line up with TRBD1. This CDR3 is 16 amino acids long. Germline V lookup: CDR1 LNHDA, CDR2 SQIVND (reference sequence). Trimming took 3 bases from V and 1 from J; bases not matched to a gene: 8. Here the CDR3 reads CASSIAPGTANTEAFF. The CDR3, as DNA: TGTGCCAGTAGTATCGCTCCCGGGACAGCGAACACTGAAGCTTTCTTT.

The chain is built from TRBV6-5 and TRBJ2-7, with a weak D call TRBD2 (6 bases). The CDR3 runs 14 residues. V lost 6 bases, J lost 2 bases, and 14 bases lay in between. The germline V gene encodes CDR1 MNHEY and CDR2 SVGAGI. Here the CDR3 reads CASSQTSGAYEQYF. The CDR3 bases are TGTGCCAGCAGCCAAACATCGGGGGCCTACGAGCAGTACTTC.

The chain is built from TRBV5-1 and TRBJ2-7; 8 bases agree with TRBD1. Germline V CDR1 and CDR2: SGHRS, YFSETQ. The trim removed 4 bases at V and 0 bases at J, leaving 3 bases unmatched. The CDR3 totals 14 residues. The DNA of the CDR3 is TGCGCCAGCAGCGACAGGGGAATCTCCTACGAGCAGTACTTC. Amino acids: CASSDRGISYEQYF.

V and J are TRBV19 and TRBJ1-2; D uncertain. This CDR3 has 15 amino acids. The V end lost 6 bases, the J end lost 4 bases, and 18 bases lay between the germline ends. CDR1 and CDR2 (germline): LNHDA, SQIVND (reference sequence). CDR3: CASRNIGRTIYGYTF. The CDR3 coding sequence is TGTGCCAGTAGGAATATTGGGAGGACGATCTATGGCTACACCTTC. The full variable domain, with the rest looked up from reference TRBV19 and TRBJ1-2, is DGGITQSPKYLFRKEGQNVTLSCEQNLNHDAMYWYRQDPGQGLRLIYYSQIVNDFQKGDIAEGYSVSREKKESFPLTVTSAQKNPTAFYLCASRNIGRTIYGYTFGSGTRLTVV.

The chain combines TRBV18 with TRBJ2-5, with a possible D match to TRBD2 (6 bases). Between the trimmed V and J ends, which lost 6 bases and 3 bases, there was a span of 17 bases. From germline, CDR1 is KGHSH and CDR2 LQKENI. CDR3 length: 15 amino acids. CDR3 sequence: CASSPNRRGEETQYF. CDR3 coding DNA: TGTGCCAGCTCGCCCAATAGGAGGGGAGAAGAGACCCAGTACTTC.

In its sample, this clone was seen a few times. The chain combines TRBV7-9 with TRBJ1-2; D unclear. The length of the CDR3 is 15 residues. Germline values: CDR1 SEHNR, CDR2 FQNEAQ (reference sequence). V shed 5 bases and J shed 2 bases, with 15 bases lying between them. CDR3 sequence reads: CASSPLAGSNYGYTF. For the CDR3, the DNA is TGTGCCAGCAGCCCCCTCGCGGGCTCCAACTATGGCTACACCTTC.